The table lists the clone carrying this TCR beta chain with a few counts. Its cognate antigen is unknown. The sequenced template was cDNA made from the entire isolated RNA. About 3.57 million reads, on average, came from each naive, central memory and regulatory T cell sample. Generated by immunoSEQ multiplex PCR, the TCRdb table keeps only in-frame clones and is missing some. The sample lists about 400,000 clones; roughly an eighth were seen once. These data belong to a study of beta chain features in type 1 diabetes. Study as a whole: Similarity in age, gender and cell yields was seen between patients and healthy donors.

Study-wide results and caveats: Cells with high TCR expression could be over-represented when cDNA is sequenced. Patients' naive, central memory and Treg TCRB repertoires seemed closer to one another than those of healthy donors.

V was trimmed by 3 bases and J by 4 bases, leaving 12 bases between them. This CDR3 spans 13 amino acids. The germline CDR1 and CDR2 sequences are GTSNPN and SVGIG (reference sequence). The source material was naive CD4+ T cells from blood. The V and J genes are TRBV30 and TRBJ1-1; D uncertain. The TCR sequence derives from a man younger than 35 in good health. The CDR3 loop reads CAWSRDWVTEAFF. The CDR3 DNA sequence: TGTGCCTGGAGCCGGGATTGGGTCACTGAAGCTTTCTTT.